The rows below give T cell receptor beta chains drawn from one sample of a study of blood T cell repertoires in COVID-19. Assay: immunoSEQ multiplex PCR; the TCRdb copy retains only in-frame clones and omits some. The sample includes hundreds of thousands of clones, 84% of them seen just once. The sequenced sample was PBMCs or T cells enriched from blood (not recorded which). All receptors derive from a young man with acute COVID-19. Both conserved end residues are part of each CDR3. D genes are given only for firm matches. For some rows the clone size is stated as once, few or many, or as a class when expanded; others skip it.

>-|TRBV19|TRBJ2-5|-|14
CASSPQGEAETQYF
TGTGCCAGTAGTCCACAGGGAGAGGCGGAGACCCAGTACTTC
>-|TRBV6-4|TRBJ2-3|-|14
CASNKSSGTDTQYF
TGTGCCAGCAATAAATCCTCCGGCACAGATACGCAGTATTTT
>TRBD1|TRBV5-1|TRBJ1-6|few|15
CASSTGQGANSPLHF
TGCGCCAGCAGCACGGGACAGGGCGCAAATTCACCCCTCCACTTT
>-|TRBV7-9|TRBJ1-1|-|12
CASKLLNTEAFF
TGTGCCAGTAAGCTCCTGAACACTGAAGCTTTCTTT
>TRBD1|TRBV4-1|TRBJ1-2|few|14
CASSQEGRGQGDTF
TGCGCCAGCAGCCAAGAGGGGAGAGGACAGGGGGACACCTTC
>-|TRBV7-8|TRBJ1-6|once|16
CASSLVAQSGNSPLHF
TGTGCCAGCAGCTTAGTCGCCCAGTCCGGGAATTCACCCCTCCACTTT
>-|TRBV19|TRBJ1-1|-|12
CASSTRQTEAFF
TGTGCCAGTAGTACCAGACAGACTGAAGCTTTCTTT
>-|TRBV9|TRBJ1-5|few|13
CASSATSTGAQHF
TGTGCCAGCAGCGCGACCTCAACGGGGGCCCAGCATTTT
>-|TRBV29-1|TRBJ2-3|-|14
CSGSTGTPPDTQYF
TGCAGCGGAAGTACAGGGACCCCCCCAGATACGCAGTATTTT
>-|TRBV6-1|TRBJ2-5|-|14
CASSEGSGQETQYF
TGTGCCAGCAGTGAAGGTAGCGGCCAAGAGACCCAGTACTTC
>TRBD1|TRBV29-1|TRBJ1-2|-|14
CSVEAGQGRADYTF
TGCAGCGTTGAAGCCGGACAGGGGAGAGCTGACTACACCTTC
>-|TRBV5-1|TRBJ1-4|-|14
CASSSGAAAEKLFF
TGTGCCAGCAGCTCTGGGGCGGCGGCTGAAAAACTGTTTTTT
>-|TRBV7-9|TRBJ1-1|-|14
CASRPDRLNTEAFF
TGTGCCAGCAGACCAGACAGGTTGAACACTGAAGCTTTCTTT
>TRBD1|TRBV10-3|TRBJ1-2|many|14
CAISQKTTGFGYTF
TGTGCCATCAGTCAGAAGACGACAGGGTTCGGCTACACCTTC
>TRBD1|TRBV7-2|TRBJ1-3|-|15
CASSPQTGSGNTIYF
TGTGCCAGCAGCCCCCAGACAGGGTCCGGAAACACCATATATTTT
>TRBD2|TRBV11-2|TRBJ2-1|few|14
CASSLGTSNDEQFF
TGTGCCAGCAGCTTAGGGACTAGTAACGATGAGCAGTTCTTC
>TRBD1|TRBV27|TRBJ1-5|-|14
CASSFTGVYQPQHF
TGTGCCAGCAGCTTCACAGGGGTGTATCAGCCCCAGCATTTT
>TRBD1|TRBV28|TRBJ1-2|-|13
CASRTGGAGGYTF
TGTGCCAGCAGAACAGGGGGCGCTGGGGGCTACACCTTC
>-|TRBV30|TRBJ1-1|-|13
CAWSNRASTEAFF
TGTGCCTGGAGTAACAGGGCATCCACTGAAGCTTTCTTT
>TRBD2|TRBV10-3|TRBJ2-3|-|15
CAIRESSGRADTQYF
TGTGCCATCAGAGAGTCTAGCGGGAGGGCAGATACGCAGTATTTT
>-|TRBV11-3|TRBJ2-1|-|14
CASSTRVQNNEQFF
TGTGCCAGCAGCACCCGGGTTCAAAACAATGAGCAGTTCTTC
>TRBD2|TRBV27|TRBJ2-1|once|15
CASSLRSGSSNEQFF
TGTGCCAGCAGTTTAAGGAGCGGGAGCTCGAATGAGCAGTTCTTC
>-|TRBV4-3|TRBJ1-6|-|15
CASSQDGGRNSPLHF
TGCGCCAGCAGCCAAGATGGGGGCAGGAATTCACCCCTCCACTTT